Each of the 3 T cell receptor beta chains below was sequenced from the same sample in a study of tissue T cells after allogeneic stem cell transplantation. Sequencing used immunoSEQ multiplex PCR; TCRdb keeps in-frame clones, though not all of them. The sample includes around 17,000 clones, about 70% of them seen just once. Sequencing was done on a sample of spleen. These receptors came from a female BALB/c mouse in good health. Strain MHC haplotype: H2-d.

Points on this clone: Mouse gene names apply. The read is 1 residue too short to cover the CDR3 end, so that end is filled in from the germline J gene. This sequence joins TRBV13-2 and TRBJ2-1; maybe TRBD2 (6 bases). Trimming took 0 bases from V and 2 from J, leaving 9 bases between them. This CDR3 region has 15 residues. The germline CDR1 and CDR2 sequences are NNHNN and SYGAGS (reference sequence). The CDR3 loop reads CASGDAGTYYAEQFF. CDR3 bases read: TGTGCCAGCGGTGATGCGGGGACTTACTATGCTGAGCAGTTC.

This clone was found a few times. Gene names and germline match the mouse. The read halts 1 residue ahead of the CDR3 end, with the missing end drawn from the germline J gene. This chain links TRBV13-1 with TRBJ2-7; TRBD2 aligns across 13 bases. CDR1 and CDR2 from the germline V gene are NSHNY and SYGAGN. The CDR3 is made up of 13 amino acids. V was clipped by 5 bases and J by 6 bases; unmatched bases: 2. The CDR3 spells CASRGLGGLEQYF. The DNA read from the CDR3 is TGTGCCAGCAGAGGACTGGGGGGGCTTGAACAGTAC.

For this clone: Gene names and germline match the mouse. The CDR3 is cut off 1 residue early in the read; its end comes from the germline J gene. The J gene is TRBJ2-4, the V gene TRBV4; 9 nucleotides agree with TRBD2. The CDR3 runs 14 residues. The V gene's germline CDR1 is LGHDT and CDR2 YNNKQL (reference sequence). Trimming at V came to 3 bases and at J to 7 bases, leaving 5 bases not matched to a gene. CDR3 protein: CASSYWGGADTLYF. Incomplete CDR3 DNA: TGTGCCAGCAGCTATTGGGGGGGCGCCGACACCTTGTAC.